One sample yielded the 12 T cell receptor beta chains listed below, sequenced in a study of T cell repertoires in cytomegalovirus infection. Via MiXCR, TCRdb re-called the reads, giving one row per CDR3 protein. There are some 480,000 distinct CDR3 sequences in the sample; around 35% occur only once, and roughly 16% lies in the top ten. These receptors have no known antigen. Source: cultured PBMCs, taken from culture after CMV antigen stimulation. The receptor set was obtained from a human donor in good health (CMV status not recorded). Some clones in this sample may be carry-over from other donors' samples.

This chain joins TRBV7-2 and TRBJ2-7, with a possible D match to TRBD2 (6 bases). Deletions cut 5 bases from V and 2 bases from J, with 19 bases between. Germline lookup yields CDR1 SGHTA and CDR2 FQGNSA. This CDR3 comprises 16 residues. CDR3 protein: CASSPRAGSGAYEQYF. The CDR3 region has the DNA TGTGCCAGCAGCCCACGTGCGGGATCAGGAGCCTACGAGCAGTACTTC. The full variable domain, in which reference TRBV7-2 and TRBJ2-7 provide the parts outside the CDR3, is GAGVSQSPSNKVTEKGKDVELRCDPISGHTALYWYRQSLGQGLEFLIYFQGNSAPDKSGLPSDRFSAERTGGSVSTLTIQRTQQEDSAVYLCASSPRAGSGAYEQYFGPGTRLTVT.

This chain connects TRBV20-1 to TRBJ2-7; 10 bases agree with TRBD2. The germline V gene has CDR1 DFQATT and CDR2 SNEGSKA (reference sequence). The CDR3 extends over 16 amino acids. Trimming at V came to 1 base and at J to 3 bases, leaving 9 bases not matched to a gene. CDR3 loop: CSARATRTSGYYEQYF. For the CDR3, the DNA is TGCAGTGCTAGAGCAACGAGGACTAGCGGATACTACGAGCAGTACTTC.

This clonotype was recorded at least ten times. V usage is TRBV7-2 and J usage is TRBJ2-3; D is unclear. V lost 7 bases and J 4 bases, leaving 15 bases between the germline ends. The CDR3 length is 14 residues. CDR1 and CDR2 (germline): SGHTA, FQGNSA. The CDR3 sequence: CASTPGGWADTQYF. DNA of the CDR3: TGTGCCAGCACCCCCGGTGGGTGGGCAGATACGCAGTATTTT.

The chain carries TRBV14 and TRBJ1-3; no clear D gene. This CDR3 is built from 16 residues. V lost 0 bases and J lost 0, with 9 bases in between. The germline V gene has CDR1 SGHDN and CDR2 FVKESK. In DNA, the CDR3 is TGTGCCAGCAGCCAAGAGCGCGTTCACTCTGGAAACACCATATATTTT. It is translated as CASSQERVHSGNTIYF.

This chain links TRBV5-4 with TRBJ2-5; 8 bases are a match to TRBD2. The V segment lost 3 bases and the J segment 3 bases; nucleotides outside the gene matches: 1. The V gene's germline CDR1 is SGHNT and CDR2 YYREEE (reference sequence). The CDR3 contains 13 residues. The CDR3 protein is CASSSAGEETQYF. CDR3 DNA: TGTGCCAGCAGCTCAGCGGGAGAAGAGACCCAGTACTTC.

This clonotype appeared once. V gene TRBV20-1 combines with J gene TRBJ1-5, with D perhaps matching TRBD1 (6 bases). CDR1 and CDR2 (germline): DFQATT, SNEGSKA (reference sequence). The CDR3 runs to 13 residues. V lost 0 bases to trimming and J lost 7 bases, with 10 bases between them. CDR3 protein: CSAREGQRQPQHF. CDR3 nucleotides: TGCAGTGCTAGAGAAGGACAGCGGCAGCCCCAGCATTTT.

The CDR3 sequence: CASRPGRATGEQFF. The CDR3 DNA sequence: TGTGCCAGCAGACCCGGGAGGGCCACAGGGGAGCAGTTCTTC. The V call is TRBV12-3 or TRBV12-4, the J call TRBJ2-1; TRBD2 matches at 8 bases. V was pared by 6 bases and J by 10 bases, with 11 bases of the junction left unmatched. The CDR3 consists of 14 residues.

The DNA of the CDR3 is TGTGCCGGCAGCTTGCTGGGAGCTGGAAACACCATATATTTT. This sequence encodes CAGSLLGAGNTIYF. V usage is TRBV5-3 and J usage is TRBJ1-3; D unresolved. Being an ORF, TRBV5-3 has a function that is uncertain. Trimming shortened V by 10 bases and J by 2 bases, and 16 bases separated the two germline ends. The length of the CDR3 is 14 residues.

This clonotype appeared a few times. CDR3 in DNA: TGTGCCACCAGTCCGGGACTAGCGAGGAATGAGCAGTTCTTC. It is translated as CATSPGLARNEQFF. The chain links TRBV24-1 to TRBJ2-1, with 10 bases aligning to TRBD2. Germline trimming cut 6 bases from V and 7 bases from J; bases unmatched to any gene: 5. This CDR3 contains 14 residues. The germline gives CDR1 KGHDR, CDR2 SFDVKD.

In its sample, this clonotype was seen once. The chain is built from TRBV6-1 and TRBJ2-1, with 12 bases fitting TRBD2. The CDR3 is 15 residues long. Trimming removed 7 bases from V and 5 bases from J; junction bases left unmatched: 6. The germline V gene encodes CDR1 MNHNS and CDR2 SASEGT. Here the CDR3 DNA reads TGTGCCAGCAAAAGGACTAGCGGGGCCAACAATGAGCAGTTCTTC. Its translation is CASKRTSGANNEQFF.

J is TRBJ2-2 and V is TRBV19; TRBD1 matches 10 bases. The trim removed 10 bases at V and 0 bases at J, leaving 11 bases unmatched. Germline V gives CDR1 LNHDA, CDR2 SQIVND (reference sequence). There are 17 residues in the CDR3. The CDR3 coding sequence is TGTGCCACTAAGATCGGACAGGGGGGACCGAACACCGGGGAGCTGTTTTTT. Its translation is CATKIGQGGPNTGELFF.

This clonotype was picked up a small number of times. The chain combines TRBV6-8 with TRBJ2-3; TRBD2 aligns across 7 bases. Trimming removed 3 bases from V and 1 base from J; junction bases left unmatched: 7. Per the germline V gene, CDR1 is MNHGY and CDR2 is SAAAGT. The CDR3 length is 16 residues. In DNA, the CDR3 is TGTGCCAGCAGTTATGGACTAGTCGGTCGCACAGATACGCAGTATTTT. As protein: CASSYGLVGRTDTQYF.